This T cell receptor beta chain was observed in a study of shared clonotypes between healthy human individuals. Here immunoSEQ multiplex PCR was the method, and the copy in TCRdb shows in-frame clones only, minus some. This table has a few million clones, around 92% appearing once. Germline V gene data show CDR1 as SGHRS and CDR2 as YFSETQ. The CDR3 length is 14 residues. V dropped 0 bases and J dropped 7 bases, with 13 bases sitting between them. V usage is TRBV5-1 and J usage is TRBJ1-2; D remains ambiguous. This TCR was recovered from a young man in good health. Some clones in this sample may be carry-over from other donors' samples. Sequenced input: naive CD4+ T cells from PBMCs. Subset denoted: CD45RA+ positively selected. CDR3 nucleotide sequence: TGCGCCAGCAGCTTGGCTCGCGAGGTCGGTGGCTACACCTTC. Translating gives CASSLAREVGGYTF.